The 9 T cell receptor beta chains presented below share a single source sample, sequenced in a study of T-cell memory formation after mild COVID-19. TCRdb itself ran the 5' RACE reads through MiXCR, one entry per CDR3 protein. The sample holds around 90,000 distinct CDR3 sequences; less than 15% are singletons and the top ten take roughly a quarter. Sequencing was performed on PBMCs or a T cell subset sorted from them (not recorded which). The receptor set was obtained from an adult woman who had mild COVID-19 (a few samples of this study predate the infection). Cell type and time point are not known.

This clonotype was seen at least ten times. The DNA of the CDR3 is TGTGCCAGCAGCCCACTAGCGGGGGGGCGAGATGAGCAGTTCTTC. Protein product: CASSPLAGGRDEQFF. V and J are TRBV6-5 and TRBJ2-1, with 13 positions matching TRBD2. This CDR3 is 15 amino acids long. The V segment lost 6 bases and the J segment 8 bases; nucleotides outside the gene matches: 7. In germline, CDR1 is MNHEY, CDR2 SVGAGI.

In its sample, this clonotype was seen a few times. This chain uses TRBV7-9 with TRBJ2-7; D may be TRBD2 (5 bases). The CDR3 is 13 amino acids. With 3 bases removed from V and 3 bases from J, the gap between germline ends came to 9 bases. Germline CDR1 reads SEHNR; CDR2 reads FQNEAQ (reference sequence). CDR3: CASSFRERYEQYF. CDR3 nucleotides: TGTGCCAGCAGCTTTCGGGAACGCTACGAGCAGTACTTC.

This clonotype was picked up one time. The V and J genes are TRBV4-1 and TRBJ1-2, with D perhaps matching TRBD1 (5 bases). V lost 0 bases and J lost 2, with 13 bases in between. This CDR3 region has 16 residues. Germline assignment: CDR1 MGHRA and CDR2 YSYEKL. The CDR3 spells CASSQEKRAGNYGYTF. The CDR3 DNA sequence: TGCGCCAGCAGCCAAGAGAAACGGGCAGGGAACTATGGCTACACCTTC.

This clonotype showed up just a few times. CDR3 bases: TGTGCCAGCAGCTTAGTAGTGGGCAGTCTCGAAGAGACCCAGTACTTC. It codes for CASSLVVGSLEETQYF. The chain employs TRBV7-9 and TRBJ2-5; no definite D call. V dropped 1 base and J dropped 3 bases, with 15 bases sitting between them. Germline V gives CDR1 SEHNR, CDR2 FQNEAQ (reference sequence). This CDR3 region has 16 residues.

V and J are TRBV7-9 and TRBJ2-1; D is unresolved. Trimming removed 3 bases from V and 8 bases from J, with 14 bases in between. Germline V CDR1 and CDR2: SEHNR, FQNEAQ (reference sequence). The CDR3 consists of 14 residues. CDR3 loop: CASSLDVGYDEQFF. The CDR3 DNA is TGTGCCAGCAGCTTGGACGTTGGATACGATGAGCAGTTCTTC.

The chain links TRBV2 to TRBJ2-7; D call uncertain. CDR1 SNHLY and CDR2 FYNNEI come from the germline V gene. The CDR3 runs to 15 residues. Trimming took 1 base from V and 3 from J, leaving 13 bases between them. CDR3 residues: CASSEGIQPSYEQYF. DNA of the CDR3: TGTGCCAGCAGTGAAGGAATACAGCCAAGCTACGAGCAGTACTTC.

The table lists this clonotype with a few counts. The chain joins TRBV7-6 to TRBJ2-3; tentative D call: TRBD2 (5 bases). CDR1 and CDR2 (germline): SGHVS, FNYEAQ. The CDR3 consists of 14 residues. Trimming took off 0 bases at V and 4 bases at J, with 8 bases between the two ends. The CDR3 loop is CASSLAGEADTQYF. DNA for the CDR3: TGTGCCAGCAGCTTAGCGGGAGAGGCAGATACGCAGTATTTT.

This clonotype was seen a handful of times. The CDR3: CASSSGLAGGPEDTQYF. DNA of the CDR3: TGTGCCAGCAGTTCGGGACTAGCGGGGGGGCCGGAAGATACGCAGTATTTT. The chain carries TRBV27 and TRBJ2-3, with 16 bases matching TRBD2. Germline V CDR1 and CDR2: MNHEY, SMNVEV (reference sequence). The trim removed 4 bases at V and 5 bases at J, leaving 6 bases unmatched. This CDR3 comprises 17 residues.

This clonotype was counted at least ten times. The rearrangement joins TRBV12-3 or TRBV12-4 to TRBJ1-2; D gene ambiguous. Trimming left V 1 base short and J 8 bases short, with 2 bases between. CDR3 length: 10 amino acids. The CDR3 nucleotides read TGTGCCAGCAGTTTAGGCGGCTACACCTTC. Encoded protein: CASSLGGYTF.